There are many counts of the clone carrying this T cell receptor beta chain. The source of the sample is a study of T cells of healthy individuals. TCRdb reanalysed the 5' RACE reads using MiXCR and keeps one entry per CDR3 protein. The data show about 57,000 distinct CDR3 sequences, 15% to 20% seen once. Germline CDR1 reads SGHTA; CDR2 reads FQGTGA. The V end was cut by 5 bases, the J end by 0 bases, with 14 bases between. The CDR3 loop spans 16 amino acids. This TCR came from a human donor in good health. The chain employs TRBV7-3 and TRBJ1-3; D is ambiguous. For the CDR3, the DNA is TGTGCCAGCAGCCCCAGTCGGTCCCGCTCTGGAAACACCATATATTTT. Amino acid sequence: CASSPSRSRSGNTIYF.